This entry is about one T cell receptor (beta chain). Its target is unknown. The data were obtained in a study of neoadjuvant anti-PD-1 for oral cavity cancer. Background on the study: Most patients had three to four biweekly doses of 3 mg/kg nivolumab before resection.

Regarding the study as a whole: TCR analyses covered only a few patients per response group.

Patients had newly diagnosed, untreated stage II-IVA oral cavity squamous cell carcinoma. Most tumor samples had approximately 4.6 ug input DNA in two replicates. TCRdb's copy holds only in-frame clones and misses some; the assay was immunoSEQ multiplex PCR. The sample has approximately 11,000 clones; 45% to 60% are singletons. CDR3 length equals 16 residues. Trimming removed 3 bases at V and 3 bases at J, with 17 bases between. Germline V gives CDR1 MDHEN, CDR2 SYDVKM. V and J are TRBV28 and TRBJ1-1; D perhaps matches TRBD1 (5 bases). This clonotype was sampled from a person between 40 and 80 years old with oral cavity squamous cell carcinoma. Material: tumor tissue, obtained before nivolumab (anti-PD-1) treatment. CDR3 sequence reads: CASSLTVRGPDTEAFF. Here the CDR3 DNA reads TGTGCCAGCAGTTTGACGGTGAGGGGCCCGGACACTGAAGCTTTCTTT.